A single sample gave rise to the 15 T cell receptor beta chains below, sequenced in a study of CD8 T cells in Susac syndrome. The authors reverse transcribed roughly 0.5 to 1 ug RNA with random hexamers. MiXCR, run by TCRdb on the immunoSEQ multiplex PCR reads, gives a single entry per CDR3 protein. Among some 150,000 distinct CDR3 sequences listed, approximately 96% were seen once. Sequenced: CD4+ T cells from PBMCs. These TCRs come from a human donor with Susac syndrome.

This clonotype has only one observation. The chain joins TRBV20-1 to TRBJ2-2; TRBD2 is a possible D gene (5 bases). Germline CDR1 and CDR2: DFQATT and SNEGSKA (reference sequence). The CDR3 totals 14 residues. Trimming left V 4 bases short and J 0 bases short, with 9 bases between. As DNA, the CDR3 is TGCAGTGCTAAGAGACTAACGAACACCGGGGAGCTGTTTTTT. This gives the protein CSAKRLTNTGELFF.

The V call is TRBV14, the J call TRBJ2-2; D tentatively reads TRBD1 or TRBD2 (5 bases each). CDR1 is SGHDN and CDR2 is FVKESK in the germline V gene. V lost 1 base, J lost 1 base, and 10 bases lay in between. This CDR3 is 16 amino acids long. CDR3 region: CASSQAGTGNTGELFF. The CDR3 nucleotides are TGTGCCAGCAGCCAAGCCGGGACGGGGAACACCGGGGAGCTGTTTTTT. Filled out from reference TRBV14 and TRBJ2-2, the complete variable domain reads EAGVTQFPSHSVIEKGQTVTLRCDPISGHDNLYWYRRVMGKEIKFLLHFVKESKQDESGMPNNRFLAERTGGTYSTLKVQPAELEDSGVYFCASSQAGTGNTGELFFGEGSRLTVL.

The chain joins TRBV20-1 to TRBJ2-5, with D perhaps matching TRBD1 or TRBD2 (5 bases each). This CDR3 is built from 16 residues. Per the germline V gene, CDR1 is DFQATT and CDR2 is SNEGSKA (reference sequence). Trimming stripped 5 bases from V and 5 bases from J, with 24 bases between. The CDR3 bases are TGCAGTGCTCCTACAGGAACCCGGGCTACTAGGGAGACCCAGTACTTC. Protein: CSAPTGTRATRETQYF.

This clonotype came up once. This chain connects TRBV12-3 or TRBV12-4 to TRBJ2-3; TRBD1 might be the D (5 bases). The CDR3 is 11 amino acids. The germline V and J ends were trimmed by 1 base and 13 bases, with 9 bases remaining between them. This chain's CDR3 is CASSLETVEYF. The CDR3, as DNA: TGTGCCAGCAGTTTAGAGACAGTCGAGTATTTT.

The chain joins TRBV9 to TRBJ2-3, with D possibly being TRBD2 (6 bases). V was clipped by 2 bases and J by 7 bases, with 14 bases between them. Germline CDR1 and CDR2: SGDLS and YYNGEE. The length of the CDR3 is 14 residues. The CDR3 spells CASSVGDFINTQYF. In DNA, the CDR3 is TGTGCCAGCAGCGTGGGGGACTTTATAAATACGCAGTATTTT.

This sequence joins TRBV28 and TRBJ2-7, with D unresolved. CDR3 length: 13 amino acids. In germline, CDR1 is MDHEN, CDR2 SYDVKM. V was cut by 2 bases and J by 2 bases, with 7 bases left in between. The DNA for the CDR3 is TGTGCCAGCAGTTTACCCAGTCCCTACGAGCAGTACTTC. Protein product: CASSLPSPYEQYF.

This sequence joins TRBV6-6 and TRBJ1-1; D remains ambiguous. CDR1 and CDR2 (germline): MNHNY, SVGAGI (reference sequence). Trimming left V 6 bases short and J 3 bases short, with 11 bases between. The CDR3 consists of 13 residues. CDR3 sequence: CASSYESYTEAFF. CDR3 in DNA: TGTGCCAGCAGCTACGAAAGTTACACTGAAGCTTTCTTT.

V usage is TRBV5-6 and J usage is TRBJ1-4; TRBD1 might be the D (5 bases). The CDR3 contains 14 residues. CDR1 and CDR2 (germline): SGHDT, YYEEEE. Trimming took off 0 bases at V and 5 bases at J, with 8 bases between the two ends. The CDR3 sequence: CASSLGQSNEKLFF. In nucleotides, the CDR3 is TGTGCCAGCAGCTTGGGACAGTCAAATGAAAAACTGTTTTTT.

This chain uses TRBV25-1 with TRBJ1-1; D unresolved. V was shortened by 4 bases and J by 9 bases, with 12 bases between the two germline ends. This CDR3 contains 12 residues. Germline values: CDR1 MGHDK, CDR2 SYGVNS. The CDR3 reads CASSGTRLKAFF. In DNA form, the CDR3 reads TGTGCCAGCAGTGGGACCCGATTAAAAGCTTTCTTT.

This clonotype was counted once. This chain uses TRBV20-1 with TRBJ2-4, with TRBD1 matching over 9 bases. J was trimmed by 10 bases and V by 3 bases; bases with no gene match: 7. The CDR3 extends over 13 amino acids. The germline V gene has CDR1 DFQATT and CDR2 SNEGSKA (reference sequence). The CDR3 sequence is CSARYRGQGIQYF. Written as DNA, the CDR3 is TGCAGTGCTAGGTATAGGGGACAGGGTATTCAGTACTTC.

The chain joins TRBV7-2 to TRBJ2-7; D may be TRBD1 or TRBD2 (5 bases each). The CDR3 covers 15 residues. Per the germline V gene, CDR1 is SGHTA and CDR2 is FQGNSA. Trimming pared 1 base from V and 3 bases from J, leaving 13 bases between. This CDR3 is CASSLGAGRVYEQYF. The CDR3 DNA is TGTGCCAGCAGCTTAGGGGCAGGGAGAGTCTACGAGCAGTACTTC.

The chain uses TRBV3-1 and TRBJ1-6, with D uncertain. The CDR3 runs 13 residues. V was clipped by 5 bases and J by 8 bases, with 10 bases between them. CDR1 is LGHDT and CDR2 is YNNKEL in the germline V gene (reference sequence). In nucleotides, the CDR3 is TGTGCCAGCAGCGACATAGGCGATTCACCCCTCCACTTT. This encodes CASSDIGDSPLHF. The whole variable domain, remainder taken from reference TRBV3-1 and TRBJ1-6, is DTAVSQTPKYLVTQMGNDKSIKCEQNLGHDTMYWYKQDSKKFLKIMFSYNNKELIINETVPNRFSPKSPDKAHLNLHINSLELGDSAVYFCASSDIGDSPLHFGNGTRLTVT.

The CDR3 DNA sequence: TGTGCCAGCAGCCAGCATCGGGCGGACCCTGGGGAGCAGTACTTC. Its translation: CASSQHRADPGEQYF. This chain links TRBV4-2 with TRBJ2-7; D is uncertain. Germline assignment: CDR1 LGHNA and CDR2 YNFKEQ. The CDR3 has 15 amino acids. The germline V and J ends were trimmed by 3 bases and 7 bases, with 19 bases remaining between them.

This clonotype was detected once. The V and J genes are TRBV5-1 and TRBJ2-2; D not certain. There are 13 residues in the CDR3. Trimming pared 4 bases from V and 2 bases from J, leaving 6 bases between. Germline CDR1 reads SGHRS; CDR2 reads YFSETQ. CDR3 in amino acids: CASSVGNTGELFF. The CDR3 DNA follows: TGCGCCAGCAGCGTGGGAAACACCGGGGAGCTGTTTTTT.

This chain joins TRBV7-9 and TRBJ1-5, with 7 bases fitting TRBD1. CDR1 and CDR2 (germline): SEHNR, FQNEAQ (reference sequence). The V and J ends lost 5 bases and 7 bases, in that order; junction bases with no gene match: 14. The length of the CDR3 is 16 residues. CDR3 amino acids: CASSPLLAGGLQPQHF. DNA of the CDR3: TGTGCCAGCAGCCCTCTGCTGGCAGGGGGGTTGCAGCCCCAGCATTTT.